This record concerns one T cell receptor beta chain sequence. The data originate from a study of blood T cell repertoires in COVID-19. CDR3 length: 14 amino acids. V shed 4 bases, J shed 10 bases, and the junction held 9 bases outside the gene matches. Germline CDR1 SEHNR, CDR2 FQNEAQ (reference sequence). The authors' processing: The authors estimated nucleated cell counts from reference gene primer amplification. Sequenced by immunoSEQ multiplex PCR; TCRdb stores in-frame clones only, minus some. That table is the source of V, J and clone size, and D and trimming were worked out from the DNA. This sample has 200,000 to 300,000 clones, with approximately 83% found just once.

Sequenced material: peripheral blood. The rearrangement links TRBV7-9 to TRBJ2-7; 11 bases agree with TRBD2. The TCR was taken from a woman aged 25 to 39 who had recovered from COVID-19. CDR3 in amino acids: CASSSAGTSGNQYF. CDR3 coding DNA: TGTGCCAGCAGCTCAGCCGGGACTAGCGGAAACCAGTACTTC.